Listed below are T cell receptor beta chains from one sample, sequenced in a study of shared clonotypes between healthy human individuals. Generated by immunoSEQ multiplex PCR, the TCRdb table keeps only in-frame clones and is missing some. The data contain about 2,100,000 clones, just over 90% of them singletons. Sequenced input: naive CD8+ T cells from PBMCs. The receptors shown here come from a man between 18 and 35 years old in good health. Some clones in this sample may be carry-over from other donors' samples. Both conserved end residues are part of each CDR3. Fields, in order: V gene, J gene, D gene, clone size, CDR3 protein, CDR3 DNA. The D gene is left open where the match is weak. Rows give clone size only sometimes, using once, few, many, or a class for an expanded clone.

>TRBV5-3|TRBJ2-7|TRBD1|once
CARSLGTGGATYEQYF
TGTGCCAGAAGCTTGGGGACAGGGGGCGCTACCTACGAGCAGTACTTC
>TRBV5-4|TRBJ1-1|TRBD1|few
CASSYQTGAGEAFF
TGTGCCAGCAGCTATCAGACAGGGGCGGGTGAAGCTTTCTTT
>TRBV6-1|TRBJ1-2|-|-
CASSPGPLHYGYTF
TGTGCCAGCAGTCCAGGGCCCTTACACTATGGCTACACCTTC
>TRBV6-6|TRBJ2-7|TRBD2|-
CASTLAGAPYEQYF
TGTGCCAGCACCTTAGCGGGAGCACCCTACGAGCAGTACTTC
>TRBV28|TRBJ2-1|-|-
CASSVTGSSYNEQFF
TGTGCCAGCAGTGTGACCGGGAGCTCCTACAATGAGCAGTTCTTC
>TRBV4-1|TRBJ2-4|TRBD1|once
CASSQGPGTGDQNIQYF
TGCGCCAGCAGCCAAGGGCCCGGGACAGGGGATCAAAACATTCAGTACTTC
>TRBV4-2|TRBJ2-1|-|-
CASSQDQRASGYNEQFF
TGTGCCAGCAGCCAAGATCAACGGGCCTCAGGATACAATGAGCAGTTCTTC
>TRBV4-1|TRBJ1-1|-|-
CASSQVRGPEAFF
TGCGCCAGCAGCCAAGTGCGGGGGCCTGAAGCTTTCTTT
>TRBV28|TRBJ2-1|TRBD2|-
CASSPTSGLYNEQFF
TGTGCCAGCAGCCCTACTAGCGGGCTCTACAATGAGCAGTTCTTC
>TRBV19|TRBJ1-2|-|-
CASSILSVWDGYTF
TGTGCCAGTAGTATATTATCCGTGTGGGATGGCTACACCTTC
>TRBV28|TRBJ2-2|-|-
CASSKPGQNTGELFF
TGTGCCAGCAGTAAACCGGGACAGAACACCGGGGAGCTGTTTTTT
>TRBV27|TRBJ2-7|-|-
CASSSSVGPLSYEQYF
-
>TRBV4-3|TRBJ1-1|-|once
CASSQGEISTEAFF
TGCGCCAGCAGCCAAGGTGAGATATCCACTGAAGCTTTCTTT
>TRBV7-9|TRBJ2-5|-|once
CASSSVGRPRSQETQYF
TGTGCCAGCAGCTCTGTCGGAAGACCCAGGAGTCAAGAGACCCAGTACTTC
>TRBV28|TRBJ1-2|TRBD1|-
CASNTILTSRDSVYGYTF
TGTGCCAGCAACACCATTCTTACATCCCGGGACAGTGTCTATGGCTACACCTTC
>TRBV29-1|TRBJ1-2|TRBD1|-
CSVDVTGGARDGYTF
TGCAGCGTTGATGTGACAGGGGGCGCGAGGGATGGCTACACCTTC
>TRBV7-6|TRBJ2-7|TRBD1|-
CASRNRGNYEQYF
TGTGCCAGCAGAAACAGGGGGAATTACGAGCAGTACTTC
>TRBV27|TRBJ1-2|-|-
CASSLMREGPQLGYTF
TGTGCCAGCAGCCTCATGCGGGAAGGGCCACAGCTCGGCTACACCTTC
>TRBV19|TRBJ2-7|-|-
CASSPGAPTAYEQYF
TGTGCCAGTAGCCCTGGGGCACCAACCGCCTACGAGCAGTACTTC
>TRBV11-2|TRBJ2-7|TRBD2|-
CASSLVLTSEYEQYF
TGTGCCAGCAGCTTAGTTCTGACTAGCGAGTACGAGCAGTACTTC
>TRBV6-5|TRBJ1-1|-|-
CASSYISGNTEAFF
TGTGCCAGCAGTTACATCTCTGGGAACACTGAAGCTTTCTTT
>TRBV7-9|TRBJ1-3|-|-
CASSLVRLTGNTIYF
TGTGCCAGCAGCTTAGTACGGTTGACAGGAAACACCATATATTTT
>TRBV18|TRBJ2-7|-|-
CASSSERYEQYF
TGTGCCAGCTCATCAGAAAGATACGAGCAGTACTTC
>TRBV5-6|TRBJ1-1|TRBD1|-
CASLQGAMTEAFF
TGTGCCAGTTTACAGGGGGCGATGACTGAAGCTTTCTTT
>TRBV7-9|TRBJ2-7|TRBD2|-
CASSLAGSSYEQYF
TGTGCCAGCAGTCTAGCGGGAAGCTCCTACGAGCAGTACTTC
>TRBV4-1|TRBJ1-1|-|-
CASSPRSSGVLNTEAFF
TGCGCCAGCAGCCCCCGTTCCTCTGGGGTTCTGAACACTGAAGCTTTCTTT
>TRBV6-1|TRBJ1-1|-|-
CASSEGRRAEAFF
TGTGCCAGCAGTGAAGGGAGGAGGGCTGAAGCTTTCTTT
>TRBV28|TRBJ2-5|-|-
CASGPPGYQETQYF
TGTGCCAGCGGCCCTCCCGGATACCAAGAGACCCAGTACTTC
>TRBV12-5|TRBJ2-7|-|-
CASGLNSYEQYF
TGTGCTAGTGGTTTGAACTCCTACGAGCAGTACTTC
>TRBV27|TRBJ1-1|TRBD1|-
CASKDTDRGRRTEAFF
TGTGCCAGCAAAGATACCGACAGGGGAAGGAGGACTGAAGCTTTCTTT
>TRBV7-9|TRBJ2-7|-|once
CASSLGAERYEQYF
TGTGCCAGCAGCTTAGGTGCGGAAAGGTACGAGCAGTACTTC
>TRBV18|TRBJ2-6|-|-
CASSPRTYGSSGANVLTF
TGTGCCAGCTCGCCCCGGACGTACGGGAGCTCTGGGGCCAACGTCCTGACTTTC
>TRBV4-1|TRBJ1-4|TRBD1|-
CASSHEGQGVATNEKLFF
TGCGCCAGCAGCCATGAAGGACAGGGGGTAGCAACTAATGAAAAACTGTTTTTT
>TRBV27|TRBJ2-2|-|-
CASSLFPPNTGELFF
TGTGCCAGCAGTTTATTCCCCCCTAACACCGGGGAGCTGTTTTTT
>TRBV2|TRBJ2-1|TRBD2|-
CASSSGRGYNEQFF
TGTGCCAGCAGCAGCGGGAGGGGCTACAATGAGCAGTTCTTC